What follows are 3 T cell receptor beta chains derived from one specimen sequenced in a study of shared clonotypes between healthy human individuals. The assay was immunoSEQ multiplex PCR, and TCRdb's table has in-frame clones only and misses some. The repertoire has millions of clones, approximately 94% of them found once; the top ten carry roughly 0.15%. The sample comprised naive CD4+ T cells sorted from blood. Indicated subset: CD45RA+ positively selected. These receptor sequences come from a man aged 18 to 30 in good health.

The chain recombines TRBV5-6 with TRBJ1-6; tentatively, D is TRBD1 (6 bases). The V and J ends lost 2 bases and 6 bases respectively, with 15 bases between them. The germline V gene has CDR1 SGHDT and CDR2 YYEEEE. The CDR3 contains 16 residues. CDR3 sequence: CASSLRGGQPNSPLHF. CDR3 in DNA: TGTGCCAGCAGCTTAAGGGGGGGCCAACCTAATTCACCCCTCCACTTT.

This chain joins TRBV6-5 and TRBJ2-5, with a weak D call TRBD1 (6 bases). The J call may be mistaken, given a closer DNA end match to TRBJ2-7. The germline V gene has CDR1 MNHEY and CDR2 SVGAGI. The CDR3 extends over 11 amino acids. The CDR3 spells CATRTVYEQYF. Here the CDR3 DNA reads TGTGCCACCCGGACAGTTTACGAGCAGTACTTC.

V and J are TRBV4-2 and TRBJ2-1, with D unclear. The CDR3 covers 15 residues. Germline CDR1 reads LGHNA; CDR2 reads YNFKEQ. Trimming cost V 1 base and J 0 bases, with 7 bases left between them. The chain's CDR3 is CASSQGEYSYNEQFF. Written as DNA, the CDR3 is TGTGCCAGCAGCCAAGGGGAATACTCCTACAATGAGCAGTTCTTC.